This T cell receptor (beta chain) emerged from a study of human T cells and chemical hapten exposure. TCRdb re-analysed the RACE reads in MiXCR, keeping a single row per CDR3 protein. The sample yields under 110,000 distinct CDR3 sequences, 10% to 15% seen once. Losses at the gene ends were 8 bases for V and 2 bases for J; bases not matched to a gene: 6. The CDR3 sequence is 15 residues long. Described time point: pre-sensitization, week 0. Treatment: therapeutic diphenylcyclopropenone sensitization with weekly scalp DPC. This clonotype was picked up a small number of times. The sequence came from a woman aged 45 to 65 with alopecia areata. Some clones in this sample may be carry-over from other donors' samples. The chain combines TRBV23-1 with TRBJ2-7, with 13 bases aligning to TRBD2. TRBV23-1 is an ORF for which the function is uncertain. The specimen comprised whole blood, sampled in connection with sensitization to the hapten diphenylcyclopropenone (DPC). The CDR3 spells CASHTSGGVTYEQYF. DNA of the CDR3: TGCGCCAGCCACACTAGCGGGGGGGTTACCTACGAGCAGTACTTC.